These 25 T cell receptor beta chains were all obtained from the same sample, sequenced in a study of shared T cell receptors in the human thymus (dated by TCRdb to the early 2020s). Library preparation used the immunoSEQ multiplex PCR assay. Sourced from immuneACCESS, this table was stored by TCRdb with only in-frame sequences that have V and J called. A share of the clones is absent; for the studies checked, an unresolved V gene accounts for under half, and the remainder has no known explanation. The sample data list 450,000 to 650,000 clones, and more than 75% of these were observed just once. About 0.014% of the sample is in the top ten clones. This sample also belongs to another study, concerning human thymus T cells.

Sequences were obtained from thymocytes. The receptors were sampled from a boy in the first two years of life with a congenital heart defect. Donor details come from another sample of the same person, matched by shared clones.

This clone came up a few times. V is TRBV4-1 and J is TRBJ2-5; TRBD2 matches at 13 bases. V dropped 3 bases and J dropped 5; count of bases not matched to a gene: 6. CDR3 size: 16 residues. Germline V gene sequence: CDR1 MGHRA, CDR2 YSYEKL. The CDR3 loop is CASSHGLAGEWETQYF. The CDR3 nucleotides are TGCGCCAGCAGCCATGGACTAGCGGGAGAATGGGAGACCCAGTACTTC.

This clone was picked up one time. In nucleotides, the CDR3 is TGTGCCAGCAGTTTTATCGACCAAACAGGGGGCCAGCCCCAGCATTTT. Protein: CASSFIDQTGGQPQHF. The chain carries TRBV28 and TRBJ1-5; 9 bases line up with TRBD1. Germline V gene lookup returns CDR1 MDHEN and CDR2 SYDVKM. CDR3 length equals 16 residues. Trimming removed 3 bases from V and 7 bases from J; junction bases left unmatched: 10.

This clone is a singleton in its sample. CDR3 residues: CASSPGSWGGTRSSYEQYF. In DNA, the CDR3 is TGTGCCAGCAGCCCCGGGAGTTGGGGAGGGACCCGTAGCTCCTACGAGCAGTACTTC. The chain carries TRBV4-2 and TRBJ2-7; the match to TRBD2 covers 7 bases. The CDR3 length is 19 residues. Germline V CDR1 and CDR2: LGHNA, YNFKEQ. V shed 4 bases and J 0 bases; nucleotides not matched to a gene: 18.

The chain uses TRBV30 and TRBJ2-1; possibly TRBD2 for D (5 bases). V lost 0 bases and J lost 4, with 22 bases in between. This CDR3 comprises 18 residues. Per germline, CDR1 GTSNPN and CDR2 SVGIG (reference sequence). DNA of the CDR3: TGTGCCTGGAGTGTACCCAACCTACTAGGCCCTTGGTACAATGAGCAGTTCTTC. Residues: CAWSVPNLLGPWYNEQFF.

V and J are TRBV11-2 and TRBJ2-7, with D possibly TRBD2 on 5 matching bases. CDR1 SGHAT and CDR2 FQNNGV come from the germline V gene. V lost 6 bases and J lost 9, with 15 bases in between. The CDR3 runs to 12 residues. In DNA form, the CDR3 reads TGTGCCAGCAGATACGAGGGAGTAGGGCAGTACTTC. It codes for CASRYEGVGQYF.

The genes are TRBV5-1 and TRBJ2-3; 10 nucleotides match TRBD2. The V gene end was trimmed by 4 bases and the J gene end by 2 bases; junction bases not matched to a gene: 10. CDR1 and CDR2 from the germline V gene are SGHRS and YFSETQ. CDR3 length equals 17 residues. The CDR3 loop is CASSGYTGTSATDTQYF. The CDR3 nucleotides are TGCGCCAGCAGCGGATATACCGGGACTAGCGCCACAGATACGCAGTATTTT.

This chain uses TRBV10-3 with TRBJ2-5; TRBD1 matches 9 bases. V shed 11 bases and J 4 bases; nucleotides not matched to a gene: 5. CDR1 and CDR2 (germline): ENHRY, SYGVKD. The CDR3 extends over 12 amino acids. The CDR3 loop reads CAATTGGETQYF. In DNA form, the CDR3 reads TGTGCCGCAACGACAGGGGGAGAGACCCAGTACTTC.

The chain uses TRBV14 and TRBJ2-5; possible D gene TRBD1, 6 bases. The CDR3 runs 13 residues. The V end lost 4 bases, the J end lost 2 bases, and 8 bases lay between the germline ends. CDR1 SGHDN and CDR2 FVKESK come from the germline V gene. CDR3 sequence reads: CASSRGHQETQYF. For the CDR3, the DNA is TGTGCCAGCAGCCGGGGACATCAAGAGACCCAGTACTTC. Full variable domain (rest looked up from reference TRBV14 and TRBJ2-5): EAGVTQFPSHSVIEKGQTVTLRCDPISGHDNLYWYRRVMGKEIKFLLHFVKESKQDESGMPNNRFLAERTGGTYSTLKVQPAELEDSGVYFCASSRGHQETQYFGPGTRLLVL.

This clone has a handful of counts. V is TRBV29-1 and J is TRBJ2-5; D might be TRBD1 (6 bases). V lost 6 bases and J lost 2, with 10 bases in between. This CDR3 has 12 residues. Germline loops: CDR1 SQVTM, CDR2 ANQGSEA. CDR3 nucleotide sequence: TGCAGCGTACAGGGTCAACAAGAGACCCAGTACTTC. Translation gives CSVQGQQETQYF.

The table lists this clone with a count of one. The rearrangement links TRBV5-4 to TRBJ1-1, with TRBD1 as a possible D gene (5 bases). CDR3 length: 16 amino acids. Germline V gene data show CDR1 as SGHNT and CDR2 as YYREEE (reference sequence). V was pared by 5 bases and J by 4 bases, with 21 bases between. As DNA, the CDR3 is TGTGCCAGCAGTTTGAATCGGGGGGTCGAAGGCACTGAAGCTTTCTTT. This gives the protein CASSLNRGVEGTEAFF. Supplemented by reference TRBV5-4 and TRBJ1-1, the full variable domain reads ETGVTQSPTHLIKTRGQQVTLRCSSQSGHNTVSWYQQALGQGPQFIFQYYREEENGRGNFPPRFSGLQFPNYSSELNVNALELDDSALYLCASSLNRGVEGTEAFFGQGTRLTVV.

This rearrangement joins TRBV7-9 to TRBJ2-2, with TRBD1 matching over 8 bases. V lost 5 bases, J lost 3 bases, and 17 bases stayed unmatched. There are 19 residues in the CDR3. Germline CDR1 SEHNR, CDR2 FQNEAQ (reference sequence). This chain's CDR3 is CASSRPLEDTQGDTGELFF. Written as DNA, the CDR3 is TGTGCCAGCAGCCGCCCTCTCGAGGACACACAGGGGGACACCGGGGAGCTGTTTTTT. Complete variable domain (other parts from reference TRBV7-9 and TRBJ2-2): DTGVSQNPRHKITKRGQNVTFRCDPISEHNRLYWYRQTLGQGPEFLTYFQNEAQLEKSRLLSDRFSAERPKGSFSTLEIQRTEQGDSAMYLCASSRPLEDTQGDTGELFFGEGSRLTVL.

This clone has a handful of counts. The chain is built from TRBV5-1 and TRBJ2-3; 11 nucleotides agree with TRBD2. The CDR3 sequence is 16 residues long. CDR1 and CDR2 from the germline V gene are SGHRS and YFSETQ. Losses at the gene ends were 4 bases for V and 1 base for J; bases not matched to a gene: 5. In DNA, the CDR3 is TGCGCCAGCAGCCCGGGACTAGCGGTCCGCACAGATACGCAGTATTTT. Translation gives CASSPGLAVRTDTQYF. The complete variable domain, with remaining parts taken from reference TRBV5-1 and TRBJ2-3, reads KAGVTQTPRYLIKTRGQQVTLSCSPISGHRSVSWYQQTPGQGLQFLFEYFSETQRNKGNFPGRFSGRQFSNSRSEMNVSTLELGDSALYLCASSPGLAVRTDTQYFGPGTRLTVL.

The J gene is TRBJ2-3, the V gene TRBV7-8, with a tentative D call TRBD2 (9 bases). The germline V and J ends were trimmed by 5 bases and 4 bases, with 19 bases remaining between them. This CDR3 contains 16 residues. Germline assignment: CDR1 SGHVS and CDR2 FQNEAQ. The CDR3 region is CASSQGAGGPSDTQYF. The DNA of the CDR3 is TGTGCCAGCAGCCAGGGGGCGGGAGGGCCCTCAGATACGCAGTATTTT.

This clone has a single count. The chain employs TRBV6-6 and TRBJ2-1; weak D call: TRBD2 (6 bases). Trimming shortened V by 5 bases and J by 8 bases, and 19 bases separated the two germline ends. This CDR3 is built from 15 residues. Germline assignment: CDR1 MNHNY and CDR2 SVGAGI (reference sequence). The CDR3 bases are TGTGCCAGCAGTACCCTAGGCCGCGGCGGGGATGAGCAGTTCTTC. This codes for CASSTLGRGGDEQFF.

This sequence joins TRBV30 and TRBJ2-5, with D possibly matching TRBD1 (6 bases). The J call may be mistaken, given a closer DNA end match to TRBJ2-7. The CDR3 is made up of 16 amino acids. CDR1 is GTSNPN, CDR2 SVGIG, per germline (reference sequence). For the CDR3, the DNA is TGTGCCTGGAGTGTACAGGTACAGGGTAGGATCTACGAGCAGTACTTC. It translates to CAWSVQVQGRIYEQYF.

This clone was seen a handful of times. This chain links TRBV4-3 with TRBJ2-7; the D is unclear. With 0 bases removed from V and 3 bases from J, the gap between germline ends came to 3 bases. The CDR3 sequence is 12 residues long. The V gene's germline CDR1 is LGHNA and CDR2 YSLEER. This CDR3 reads CASSQDRYEQYF. The CDR3 nucleotides are TGCGCCAGCAGCCAAGATCGCTACGAGCAGTACTTC.

The V gene is TRBV11-3, the J gene TRBJ1-4; 8 bases are shared with TRBD1. CDR1 and CDR2 (germline): SGHNT, YENEEA. This CDR3 has 17 residues. The junction had 7 bases not matched to a gene; V was cut back by 4 bases and J by 0 bases. CDR3 sequence: CASSSRTGNSTNEKLFF. The CDR3 DNA sequence: TGTGCCAGCAGCTCCCGGACAGGGAACTCAACTAATGAAAAACTGTTTTTT.

The gene calls are TRBV27 and TRBJ2-2, with 7 bases matching TRBD1. This CDR3 is built from 16 residues. CDR1 MNHEY and CDR2 SMNVEV come from the germline V gene (reference sequence). The V segment lost 5 bases and the J segment 6 bases; nucleotides outside the gene matches: 12. The CDR3 loop is CASSPRQGGMAGELFF. The CDR3 nucleotides are TGTGCCAGCAGTCCTCGACAGGGTGGGATGGCCGGGGAGCTGTTTTTT.

This chain uses TRBV27 with TRBJ1-1; the match to TRBD1 covers 11 bases. CDR1 and CDR2 (germline): MNHEY, SMNVEV (reference sequence). There are 20 residues in the CDR3. V was clipped by 3 bases and J by 1 base; unmatched bases: 16. CDR3 loop: CASSFTPGTGGRSRNTEAFF. The CDR3 DNA follows: TGTGCCAGCAGTTTCACCCCCGGGACAGGGGGACGCTCGAGGAACACTGAAGCTTTCTTT.

This clone turned up a few times. This rearrangement joins TRBV19 to TRBJ1-1, with D uncertain. V was clipped by 11 bases and J by 3 bases, with 7 bases between them. Germline V gene sequence: CDR1 LNHDA, CDR2 SQIVND (reference sequence). CDR3 length: 10 residues. The CDR3 spells CAPVDTEAFF. The CDR3 nucleotides read TGTGCCCCGGTAGACACTGAAGCTTTCTTT.

The genes are TRBV4-2 and TRBJ2-7, with TRBD2 matching 7 bases. The CDR3 runs 18 residues. J gave up 4 bases and V 0 bases, and 15 bases lay outside the gene matches. Germline assignment: CDR1 LGHNA and CDR2 YNFKEQ. The CDR3 is CASSQDEGTTTLGYEQYF. In DNA, the CDR3 is TGTGCCAGCAGCCAAGATGAGGGGACTACCACCTTAGGATACGAGCAGTACTTC.

The chain joins TRBV4-3 to TRBJ2-1; 12 bases are a match to TRBD2. CDR1 is LGHNA, CDR2 YSLEER, per germline. This CDR3 spans 17 amino acids. Losses at the gene ends were 3 bases for V and 4 bases for J; bases not matched to a gene: 7. CDR3 in amino acids: CASSHPRLAGAYNEQFF. The DNA of the CDR3 is TGCGCCAGCAGCCACCCCCGACTAGCGGGAGCGTACAATGAGCAGTTCTTC.

The gene calls are TRBV12-5 and TRBJ2-7; D gene unclear. CDR3 size: 13 residues. V was pared by 5 bases and J by 10 bases, with 18 bases between. CDR1 is LGHNT and CDR2 is FRNRAP in the germline V gene. CDR3 nucleotide sequence: TGTGCTAGTGGTCGCTACCCTACGAGTTTACAGTACTTC. It codes for CASGRYPTSLQYF.

The gene calls are TRBV2 and TRBJ2-5, with D possibly being TRBD1 (5 bases). The V end was cut by 1 base, the J end by 5 bases, with 11 bases between. This CDR3 has 14 residues. Germline values: CDR1 SNHLY, CDR2 FYNNEI. CDR3 nucleotides: TGTGCCAGCAGTGAAGGCCCAGGGTGGGAGACCCAGTACTTC. It codes for CASSEGPGWETQYF.

The chain carries TRBV28 and TRBJ2-3; 11 nucleotides match TRBD2. Germline V lookup: CDR1 MDHEN, CDR2 SYDVKM. V was pared by 8 bases and J by 4 bases, with 8 bases of the junction left unmatched. There are 15 residues in the CDR3. CDR3 in amino acids: CASVGTSGRSDTQYF. In DNA form, the CDR3 reads TGTGCCAGCGTTGGTACTAGCGGGAGATCAGATACGCAGTATTTT.